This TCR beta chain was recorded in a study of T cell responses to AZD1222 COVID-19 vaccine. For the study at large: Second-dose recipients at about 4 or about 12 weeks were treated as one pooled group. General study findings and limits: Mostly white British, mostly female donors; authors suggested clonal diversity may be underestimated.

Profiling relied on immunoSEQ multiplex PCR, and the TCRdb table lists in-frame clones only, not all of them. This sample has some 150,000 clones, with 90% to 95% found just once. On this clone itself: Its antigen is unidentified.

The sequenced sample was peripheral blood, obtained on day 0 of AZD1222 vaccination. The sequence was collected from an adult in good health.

The CDR3 loop reads CASSPLGGGAQETQYF. CDR3 sequence (DNA): TGTGCCAGCAGCCCCCTGGGAGGGGGAGCCCAAGAGACCCAGTACTTC. The genes are TRBV5-4 and TRBJ2-5; possible D gene TRBD2, 7 bases. The CDR3 is 16 residues long. The germline CDR1 and CDR2 sequences are SGHNT and YYREEE (reference sequence). V lost 4 bases to trimming and J lost 1 base, with 17 bases between them.